These 7 T cell receptor beta chains share one sample of origin, sequenced in a study of blood T cell repertoires in COVID-19 (dated by TCRdb to 2018 to 2021). Library preparation used the immunoSEQ multiplex PCR assay. Sourced from immuneACCESS, this table was stored by TCRdb with only in-frame sequences that have V and J called. A share of the clones is absent; for the studies checked, an unresolved V gene accounts for under half, and the remainder has no known explanation. The sample table contains about 83,000 clones; only one count was recorded for around 84% of them. The ten biggest clones cover 22% of the sample. The specimen was peripheral blood. The receptors shown here come from a woman of 80 years or more in a cohort sampled during active or convalescent COVID-19.

This clone was seen only once. The CDR3 region is CASSPLQHPNTEAFF. DNA of the CDR3: TGTGCCAGCTCACCCTTACAGCATCCGAACACTGAAGCTTTCTTT. The chain recombines TRBV18 with TRBJ1-1; the D is unclear. This CDR3 comprises 15 residues. Trimming removed 3 bases from V and 1 base from J, with 12 bases in between. Germline CDR1 and CDR2: KGHSH and LQKENI.

The chain carries TRBV4-1 and TRBJ1-5; D may be TRBD1 (5 bases). Germline assignment: CDR1 MGHRA and CDR2 YSYEKL. V lost 4 bases and J 6 bases, leaving 16 bases between the germline ends. The length of the CDR3 is 15 residues. The DNA for the CDR3 is TGCGCCAGCAGCCCTGGGCAGGGTTGGGCTCAGCCCCAGCATTTT. It translates to CASSPGQGWAQPQHF.

The genes are TRBV5-1 and TRBJ1-2; D might be TRBD1 (6 bases). There are 16 residues in the CDR3. The V end lost 1 base, the J end lost 3 bases, and 16 bases lay between the germline ends. Germline V gene lookup returns CDR1 SGHRS and CDR2 YFSETQ. The CDR3 protein is CASSLSLRDTDYGYTF. DNA of the CDR3: TGCGCCAGCAGCTTGTCTCTCAGGGACACGGACTATGGCTACACCTTC.

The chain recombines TRBV2 with TRBJ1-3; TRBD1 might be the D (5 bases). The V and J ends lost 3 bases and 0 bases respectively, with 12 bases between them. Germline V gene data show CDR1 as SNHLY and CDR2 as FYNNEI. The CDR3 length is 16 residues. CDR3 loop: CASSEMWGDSGNTIYF. DNA of the CDR3: TGTGCCAGCAGTGAGATGTGGGGGGACTCTGGAAACACCATATATTTT.

The rearrangement joins TRBV3-1 (or the pseudogene TRBV3-2) to TRBJ1-2; D might be TRBD1 (6 bases). The CDR3 runs to 13 residues. CDR1 and CDR2 from the germline V gene are LGHDT and YNNKEL (reference sequence). Trimming removed 1 base from V and 4 bases from J, with 7 bases in between. As DNA, the CDR3 is TGTGCCAGCAGCCAAGGGACAGTCTATGGCTACACCTTC. Translating gives CASSQGTVYGYTF.

The J gene is TRBJ1-1, the V gene TRBV6-6; D perhaps matches TRBD1 (6 bases). CDR1 is MNHNY, CDR2 SVGAGI, per germline (reference sequence). The CDR3 length is 16 residues. Trimming removed 4 bases from V and 3 bases from J, with 18 bases in between. The CDR3 protein is CASSSHRHRDDTEAFF. In nucleotides, the CDR3 is TGTGCCAGCAGTTCTCACAGACACAGGGATGACACTGAAGCTTTCTTT.

The chain carries TRBV19 and TRBJ1-6; D is unclear. V lost 7 bases and J 8 bases, leaving 18 bases between the germline ends. The CDR3 is 15 amino acids. The germline V gene has CDR1 LNHDA and CDR2 SQIVND (reference sequence). Written as DNA, the CDR3 is TGTGCCAGTATCCCCGCGGGCGTTGGGGATTCACCCCTCCACTTT. It codes for CASIPAGVGDSPLHF.